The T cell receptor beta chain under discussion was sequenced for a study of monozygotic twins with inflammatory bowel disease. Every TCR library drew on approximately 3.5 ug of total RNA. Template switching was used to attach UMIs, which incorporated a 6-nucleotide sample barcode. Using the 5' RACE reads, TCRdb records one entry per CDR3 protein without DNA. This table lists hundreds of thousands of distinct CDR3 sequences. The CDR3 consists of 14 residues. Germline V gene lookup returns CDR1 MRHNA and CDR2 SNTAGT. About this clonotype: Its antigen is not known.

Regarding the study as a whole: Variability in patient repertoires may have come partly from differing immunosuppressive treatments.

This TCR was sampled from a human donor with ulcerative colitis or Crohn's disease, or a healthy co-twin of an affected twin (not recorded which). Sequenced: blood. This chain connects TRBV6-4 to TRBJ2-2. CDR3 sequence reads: CASKLTVNTGELFF.